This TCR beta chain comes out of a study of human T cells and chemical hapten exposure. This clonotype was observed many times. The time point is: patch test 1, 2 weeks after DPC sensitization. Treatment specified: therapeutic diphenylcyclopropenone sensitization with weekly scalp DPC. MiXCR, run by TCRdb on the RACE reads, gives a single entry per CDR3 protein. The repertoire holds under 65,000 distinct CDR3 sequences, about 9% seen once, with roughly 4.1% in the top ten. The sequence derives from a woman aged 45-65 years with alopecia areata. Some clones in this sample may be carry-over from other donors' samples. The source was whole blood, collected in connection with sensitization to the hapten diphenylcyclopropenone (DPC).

CDR3 coding DNA: TGTGCCAGCAGCCAGACAAAGGGAATCTATGGCTACACCTTC. It specifies CASSQTKGIYGYTF. The V call is TRBV3-1, the J call TRBJ1-2; D is uncertain. The CDR3 is made up of 14 amino acids. Germline CDR1 and CDR2: LGHDT and YNNKEL (reference sequence). V shed 3 bases and J shed 4 bases, with 12 bases lying between them.